The 2 T cell receptor beta chains listed next were all sequenced from one sample in a study of blood T cell repertoires in COVID-19. Sequencing was performed with immunoSEQ multiplex PCR; in TCRdb, only in-frame clones are kept and a portion is missing. The sample includes some 140,000 clones, roughly 83% of them seen just once. Material for sequencing was PBMCs or T cells enriched from blood (not recorded which). These TCRs come from a man in his forties with acute COVID-19.

The gene calls are TRBV20-1 and TRBJ1-1, with no clear D. The germline V gene has CDR1 DFQATT and CDR2 SNEGSKA (reference sequence). The CDR3 is 10 amino acids. Trimming cost V 6 bases and J 11 bases, with 13 bases left between them. In DNA, the CDR3 is TGCAGTGCCCCCGGGTTGGAGGCTTTCTTT. Protein product: CSAPGLEAFF.

The V call is TRBV2, the J call TRBJ2-1; 10 bases are a match to TRBD2. V lost 5 bases to trimming and J lost 7 bases; unmatched junction nucleotides: 8. Germline V lookup: CDR1 SNHLY, CDR2 FYNNEI. The CDR3 covers 15 residues. CDR3 coding DNA: TGTGCCAGCAGTAAGAGCGGGGGGGCCGGGAATGAGCAGTTCTTC. It codes for CASSKSGGAGNEQFF.